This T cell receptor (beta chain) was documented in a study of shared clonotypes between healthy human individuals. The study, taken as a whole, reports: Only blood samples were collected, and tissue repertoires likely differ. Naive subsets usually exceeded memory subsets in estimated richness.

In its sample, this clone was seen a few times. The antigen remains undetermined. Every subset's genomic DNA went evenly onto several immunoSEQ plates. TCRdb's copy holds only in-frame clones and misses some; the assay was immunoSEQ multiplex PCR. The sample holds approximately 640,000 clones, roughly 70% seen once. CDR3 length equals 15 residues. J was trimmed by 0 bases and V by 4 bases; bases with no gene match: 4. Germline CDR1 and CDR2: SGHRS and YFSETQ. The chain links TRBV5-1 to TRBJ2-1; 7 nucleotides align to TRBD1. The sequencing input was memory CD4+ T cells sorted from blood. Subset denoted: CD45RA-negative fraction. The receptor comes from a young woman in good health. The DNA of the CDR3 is TGCGCCAGCAGCACGGACAGGAGCTCCTACAATGAGCAGTTCTTC. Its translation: CASSTDRSSYNEQFF. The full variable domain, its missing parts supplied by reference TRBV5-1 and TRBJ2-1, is KAGVTQTPRYLIKTRGQQVTLSCSPISGHRSVSWYQQTPGQGLQFLFEYFSETQRNKGNFPGRFSGRQFSNSRSEMNVSTLELGDSALYLCASSTDRSSYNEQFFGPGTRLTVL.